This TCR beta chain was identified during a study of blood T cell repertoires in COVID-19. In the study overall: Spain, Italy and the United States supplied samples that represented acute and convalescent COVID-19. PBMCs, B-cell-depleted T cells, or T cells were the source of the cDNA or gDNA that made up the material.

Only one count was recorded for this clone. The protocol was immunoSEQ multiplex PCR, while the TCRdb copy is restricted to in-frame clones and leaves out a portion. The sample consists of about 200,000 clones, 80% to 85% of them appearing once. V lost 6 bases, J lost 4 bases, and 9 bases lay in between. The CDR3 is 13 amino acids. This receptor was taken from a woman aged 45-60 years with acute COVID-19. The chain links TRBV12-3 or TRBV12-4 to TRBJ2-2, with D hard to call. The sequenced sample consisted of PBMCs or T cells enriched from blood (not recorded which). CDR3 sequence (DNA): TGTGCCAGCAGAACGACTGGCACCGGGGAGCTGTTTTTT. It yields the protein CASRTTGTGELFF.